This T cell receptor (beta chain) appears in the sequencing data of a study of T-cell memory formation after mild COVID-19. Study in general: TCR clusters were mostly confined to one donor each.

Study-level results: The appearance of some responding clones in pre-infection memory suggested that cross-reactive memory joined. Mainly CM and EM harbored the contracting CD4+ clones; mainly EMRA harbored the CD8+ ones.

TCR alpha and TCR beta cDNA libraries carrying sample barcodes and UMIs came from 5'RACE with constant-segment primers. TCRdb fed the 5' RACE reads into MiXCR, producing one record per CDR3 protein. Here the sample spans about 560,000 distinct CDR3 sequences, less than 25% being singletons. Between the trimmed V and J ends, which lost 4 bases and 7 bases, there was a span of 22 bases. CDR3 length equals 16 residues. Germline CDR1 and CDR2: LGHDT and YNNKEL (reference sequence). This clonotype turned up a few times. Its antigen is unknown. The sequence came from an adult woman who had mild COVID-19 (a few samples of this study predate the infection). Cell type and time point are not known. This chain uses TRBV3-1 with TRBJ2-5; D possibly matches TRBD1 or TRBD2 (8 bases each). The sequencing sample was made of PBMCs or a T cell subset sorted from them (not recorded which). DNA of the CDR3: TGTGCCAGCAGCCGATACAGCGGGGGTACAGGGGGGACCCAGTACTTC. This encodes CASSRYSGGTGGTQYF.